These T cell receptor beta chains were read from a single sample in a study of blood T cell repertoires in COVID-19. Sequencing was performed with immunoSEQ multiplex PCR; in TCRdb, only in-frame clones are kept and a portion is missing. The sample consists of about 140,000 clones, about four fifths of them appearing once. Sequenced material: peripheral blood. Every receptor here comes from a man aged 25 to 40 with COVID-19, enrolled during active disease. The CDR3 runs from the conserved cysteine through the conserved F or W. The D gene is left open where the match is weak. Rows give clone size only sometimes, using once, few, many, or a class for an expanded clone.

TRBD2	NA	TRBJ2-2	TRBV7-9	TGTGCCAGCAGCTTAGCCGGGACTAGCAGTTCGAACACCGGGGAGCTGTTTTTT	CASSLAGTSSSNTGELFF
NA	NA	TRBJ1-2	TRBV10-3	TGTGCCATAAGGGAAGCGGATAACTATGGCTACACCTTC	CAIREADNYGYTF
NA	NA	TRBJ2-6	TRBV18	TGTGCCAGCTCACCGAACACCCCCTCCATCTCTGGGGCCAACGTCCTGACTTTC	CASSPNTPSISGANVLTF
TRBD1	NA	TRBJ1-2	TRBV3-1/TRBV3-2	TGTGCCAGCAGCCAACCGGGACAGGGACGTGGCTACACCTTC	CASSQPGQGRGYTF
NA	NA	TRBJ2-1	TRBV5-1	TGCGCCAGTAGTTTTGTGGGGGCTCGGAATGAGCAGTTCTTC	CASSFVGARNEQFF
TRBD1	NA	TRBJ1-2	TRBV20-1	TGCAGTGCTAGTGCAGGGGGCGCGAGTGGCTACACCTTC	CSASAGGASGYTF
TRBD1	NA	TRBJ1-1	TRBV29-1	TGCAGCGTTGAGGGAGGCATACAGGGGGGCACTGAAGCTTTCTTT	CSVEGGIQGGTEAFF
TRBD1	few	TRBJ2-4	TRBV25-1	TGTGCCAGCAGTGATGCAGGGGGAAAAAACATTCAGTACTTC	CASSDAGGKNIQYF
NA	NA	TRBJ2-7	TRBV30	TGTGCCTGGAGTCGCGACAGGATTGGAGAGCAGTACTTC	CAWSRDRIGEQYF
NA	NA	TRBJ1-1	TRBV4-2	TGTGCCAGCAGCCAAGGGGCCTCGGAAGCTTTCTTT	CASSQGASEAFF